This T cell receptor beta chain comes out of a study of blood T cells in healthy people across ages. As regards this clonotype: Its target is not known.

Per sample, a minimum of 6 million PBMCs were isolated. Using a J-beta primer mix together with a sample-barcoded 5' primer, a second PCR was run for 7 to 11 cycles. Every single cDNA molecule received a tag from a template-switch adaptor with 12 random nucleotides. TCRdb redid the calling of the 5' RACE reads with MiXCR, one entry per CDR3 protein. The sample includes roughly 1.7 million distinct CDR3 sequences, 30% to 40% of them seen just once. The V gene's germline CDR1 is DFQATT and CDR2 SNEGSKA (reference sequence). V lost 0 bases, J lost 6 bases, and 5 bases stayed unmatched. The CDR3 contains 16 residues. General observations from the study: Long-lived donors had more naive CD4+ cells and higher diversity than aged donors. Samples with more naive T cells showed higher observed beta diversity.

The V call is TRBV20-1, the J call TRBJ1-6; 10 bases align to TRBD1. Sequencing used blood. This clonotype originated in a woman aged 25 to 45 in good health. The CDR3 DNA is TGCAGTGCTAGAGAGACAGGGGGCGCGGTTAATTCACCCCTCCACTTT. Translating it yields CSARETGGAVNSPLHF.